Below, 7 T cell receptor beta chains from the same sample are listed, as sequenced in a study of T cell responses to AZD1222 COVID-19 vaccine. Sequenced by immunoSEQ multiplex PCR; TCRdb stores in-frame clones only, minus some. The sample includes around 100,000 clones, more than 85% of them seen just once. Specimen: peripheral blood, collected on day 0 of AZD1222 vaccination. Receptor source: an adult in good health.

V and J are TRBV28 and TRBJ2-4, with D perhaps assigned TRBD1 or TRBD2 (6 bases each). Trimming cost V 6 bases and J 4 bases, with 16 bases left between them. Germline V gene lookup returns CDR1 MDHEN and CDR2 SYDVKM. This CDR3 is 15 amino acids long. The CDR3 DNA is TGTGCCAGCAGCCGCGGGGACACTGGAAAAAACATTCAGTACTTC. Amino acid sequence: CASSRGDTGKNIQYF. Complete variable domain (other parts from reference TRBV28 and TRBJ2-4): DVKVTQSSRYLVKRTGEKVFLECVQDMDHENMFWYRQDPGLGLRLIYFSYDVKMKEKGDIPEGYSVSREKKERFSLILESASTNQTSMYLCASSRGDTGKNIQYFGAGTRLSVL.

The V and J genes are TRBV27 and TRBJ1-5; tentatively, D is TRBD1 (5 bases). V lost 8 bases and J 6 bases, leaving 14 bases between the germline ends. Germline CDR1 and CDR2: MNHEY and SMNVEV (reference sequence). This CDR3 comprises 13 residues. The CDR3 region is CASGGPFSQPQHF. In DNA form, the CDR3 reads TGTGCCAGCGGGGGTCCTTTCAGTCAGCCCCAGCATTTT.

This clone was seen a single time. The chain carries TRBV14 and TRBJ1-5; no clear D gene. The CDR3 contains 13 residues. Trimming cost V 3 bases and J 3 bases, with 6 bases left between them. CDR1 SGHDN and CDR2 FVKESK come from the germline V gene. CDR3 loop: CASSQRNNQPQHF. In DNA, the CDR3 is TGTGCCAGCAGCCAGCGGAACAATCAGCCCCAGCATTTT.

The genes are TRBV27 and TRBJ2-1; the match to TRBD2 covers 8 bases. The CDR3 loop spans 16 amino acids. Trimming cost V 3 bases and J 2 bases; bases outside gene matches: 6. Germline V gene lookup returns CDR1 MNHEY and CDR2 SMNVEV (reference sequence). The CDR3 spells CASSLAAGGAYNEQFF. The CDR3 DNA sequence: TGTGCCAGCAGTTTGGCGGCGGGAGGCGCCTACAATGAGCAGTTCTTC.

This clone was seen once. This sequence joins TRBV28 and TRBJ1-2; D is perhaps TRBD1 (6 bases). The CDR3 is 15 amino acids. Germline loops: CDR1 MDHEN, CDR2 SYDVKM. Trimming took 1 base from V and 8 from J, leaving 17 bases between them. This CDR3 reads CASSLSGTPSDGYTF. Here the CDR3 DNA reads TGTGCCAGCAGTTTATCCGGGACACCGTCGGACGGCTACACCTTC.

Here the CDR3 DNA reads TGCGCCAGCAGCTCCGGGACTAGCGGACAAAATGAGCAGTTCTTC. Translating gives CASSSGTSGQNEQFF. V is TRBV5-1 and J is TRBJ2-1; 11 bases align to TRBD2. CDR1 SGHRS and CDR2 YFSETQ come from the germline V gene. The V and J ends lost 3 bases and 7 bases, in that order; junction bases with no gene match: 6. The CDR3 totals 15 residues.

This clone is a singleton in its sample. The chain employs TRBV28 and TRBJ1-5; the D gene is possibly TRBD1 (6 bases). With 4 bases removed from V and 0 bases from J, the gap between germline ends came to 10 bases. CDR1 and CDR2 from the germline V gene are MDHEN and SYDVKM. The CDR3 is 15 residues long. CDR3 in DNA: TGTGCCAGCAGTTCAACAGGGTTTAGCAATCAGCCCCAGCATTTT. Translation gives CASSSTGFSNQPQHF. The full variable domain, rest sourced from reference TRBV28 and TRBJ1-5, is DVKVTQSSRYLVKRTGEKVFLECVQDMDHENMFWYRQDPGLGLRLIYFSYDVKMKEKGDIPEGYSVSREKKERFSLILESASTNQTSMYLCASSSTGFSNQPQHFGDGTRLSIL.